These 2 T cell receptor beta chains came from one sample sequenced in a study of early T cells in non-severe SARS-CoV-2 infection. TCRdb ran MiXCR on the 5' RACE reads and lists one entry per CDR3 protein. The sample has approximately 69,000 distinct CDR3 sequences, roughly 10% seen once. Sequencing used whole blood. Receptor source: an adult who was a healthcare worker with PCR-confirmed SARS-CoV-2 infection or an uninfected control (not recorded which).

The chain joins TRBV20-1 to TRBJ2-5, with D hard to call. Germline V gene lookup returns CDR1 DFQATT and CDR2 SNEGSKA (reference sequence). CDR3 length: 16 amino acids. The CDR3 spells CSSVWGCRPVVETQYF. The CDR3 DNA is TGCAGCTCTGTCTGGGGATGTCGGCCGGTGGTTGAGACCCAGTACTTC.

At least ten counts were recorded for this clonotype. The chain couples TRBV6-5 to TRBJ2-3, with D possibly matching TRBD2 (6 bases). The germline V gene has CDR1 MNHEY and CDR2 SVGAGI. This CDR3 has 19 amino acids. Deletions cut 4 bases from V and 5 bases from J, with 28 bases between. CDR3 region: CASSSGTVLAHRGLDTQYF. CDR3 DNA: TGTGCCAGCAGTTCCGGGACTGTTCTAGCGCACCGGGGTCTAGATACGCAGTATTTT.